One sample yielded the 23 T cell receptor beta chains listed below, sequenced in a study of T-cell memory formation after mild COVID-19. TCRdb recomputed calls from the 5' RACE reads with MiXCR, one row per CDR3 protein. This table has about 270,000 distinct CDR3 sequences, 15% to 20% appearing once. Sequencing used PBMCs or a T cell subset sorted from them (not recorded which). Receptor source: a young man who had mild COVID-19 (a few samples of this study predate the infection). Cell type and time point are not known.

In its sample, this clonotype was seen many times. The V call is TRBV5-1, the J call TRBJ2-7, with 7 bases lining up with TRBD2. Per the germline V gene, CDR1 is SGHRS and CDR2 is YFSETQ. Trimming took 1 base from V and 1 from J; bases not matched to a gene: 8. The CDR3 loop spans 16 amino acids. CDR3 in amino acids: CASSLSLRGKSYEQYF. Here the CDR3 DNA reads TGCGCCAGCAGCTTGAGTCTGCGGGGGAAATCCTACGAGCAGTACTTC. Filled out from reference TRBV5-1 and TRBJ2-7, the complete variable domain reads KAGVTQTPRYLIKTRGQQVTLSCSPISGHRSVSWYQQTPGQGLQFLFEYFSETQRNKGNFPGRFSGRQFSNSRSEMNVSTLELGDSALYLCASSLSLRGKSYEQYFGPGTRLTVT.

CDR3 nucleotides: TGTGCCAGCAGCTTAGATCCTGGCAGGGGGCACGGGGAGCTGTTTTTT. This sequence encodes CASSLDPGRGHGELFF. The rearrangement links TRBV7-6 to TRBJ2-2; 8 bases line up with TRBD1. The CDR3 covers 16 residues. CDR1 SGHVS and CDR2 FNYEAQ come from the germline V gene. With V trimmed by 1 base and J by 7 bases, 8 bases remained unmatched. The variable domain in full, completed from reference TRBV7-6 and TRBJ2-2, reads GAGVSQSPRYKVTKRGQDVALRCDPISGHVSLYWYRQALGQGPEFLTYFNYEAQQDKSGLPNDRFSAERPEGSISTLTIQRTEQRDSAMYRCASSLDPGRGHGELFFGEGSRLTVL.

As concerns this clonotype: At one end the junction does not follow the germline gene, possibly because of a read error. This chain connects TRBV12-5 to TRBJ1-1, with TRBD1 matching over 10 bases. CDR1 and CDR2 from the germline V gene are LGHNT and FRNRAP. The CDR3 has 17 amino acids. The CDR3 DNA sequence: TGTGCTAGTGGTTTGGTAATTGAGGGACAGGGGAACCCTGAAGCTTTCTTT. It encodes CASGLVIEGQGNPEAFF.

This chain connects TRBV4-1 to TRBJ2-7, with TRBD2 identical over 8 bases. The CDR3 spans 15 residues. The V gene end was trimmed by 4 bases and the J gene end by 5 bases; junction bases not matched to a gene: 10. Germline loops: CDR1 MGHRA, CDR2 YSYEKL. CDR3 nucleotide sequence: TGCGCCAGCAGCCGGACGAGTGGACTAGCAAACGAGCAGTACGTC. Translating it yields CASSRTSGLANEQYV.

This chain links TRBV4-1 with TRBJ1-6; 8 bases align to TRBD1. In germline, CDR1 is MGHRA, CDR2 YSYEKL. There are 15 residues in the CDR3. The J segment lost 7 bases and the V segment lost 4 bases, leaving 6 bases of the junction unmatched. As DNA, the CDR3 is TGCGCCAGCAGCCTCTCGGGACAGGAAAATTCACCCCTCCACTTT. Protein sequence: CASSLSGQENSPLHF.

The chain joins TRBV5-6 to TRBJ1-6; D unclear. Germline-derived CDR1 and CDR2 are SGHDT and YYEEEE. This CDR3 region has 13 residues. V was clipped by 5 bases and J by 9 bases, with 12 bases between them. The CDR3 sequence is CASRPDRSSPLHF. The DNA of the CDR3 is TGTGCCAGCAGACCGGACCGGAGTTCACCCCTCCACTTT.

V gene TRBV5-1 combines with J gene TRBJ2-7; TRBD1 matches at 7 bases. There are 14 residues in the CDR3. Germline V gene lookup returns CDR1 SGHRS and CDR2 YFSETQ. V lost 3 bases, J lost 2 bases, and 5 bases stayed unmatched. CDR3 DNA: TGCGCCAGCAGCTCAAAGGGACAGACCTACGAGCAGTACTTC. This sequence encodes CASSSKGQTYEQYF. Full variable domain (outside the CDR3, taken from reference TRBV5-1 and TRBJ2-7): KAGVTQTPRYLIKTRGQQVTLSCSPISGHRSVSWYQQTPGQGLQFLFEYFSETQRNKGNFPGRFSGRQFSNSRSEMNVSTLELGDSALYLCASSSKGQTYEQYFGPGTRLTVT.

V is TRBV3-1 and J is TRBJ2-1; TRBD1 is a possible D gene (6 bases). The J call may be faulty, since TRBJ2-7 better matches the DNA end. The CDR3 has 15 amino acids. Per the germline V gene, CDR1 is LGHDT and CDR2 is YNNKEL (reference sequence). The CDR3, as DNA: TGTGCCAGCAGCCCCCAGGGGCTTCGCGCCAATGAGCAGTACTTC. It specifies CASSPQGLRANEQYF.

The chain has TRBV2 and TRBJ2-7, with 10 bases aligning to TRBD1. After removal of 3 bases from V and 7 bases from J, the junction contained 15 bases not matched to a gene. The CDR3 spans 17 residues. Per germline, CDR1 SNHLY and CDR2 FYNNEI. This chain's CDR3 is CASSEGTGAGRESEQYF. Written as DNA, the CDR3 is TGTGCCAGCAGTGAGGGGACAGGGGCCGGACGGGAGAGTGAGCAGTACTTC.

The V gene is TRBV12-3 or TRBV12-4, the J gene TRBJ2-7; D may be TRBD2 (6 bases). CDR3 size: 13 residues. Trimming removed 3 bases at V and 3 bases at J, with 9 bases between. The CDR3 DNA follows: TGTGCCAGCAGTTTTGAGGGAGGCTACGAGCAGTACGTC. Protein: CASSFEGGYEQYV.

This clonotype was counted between two and nine times. The chain couples TRBV2 to TRBJ2-5; no definite D call. The V and J ends lost 6 bases and 7 bases respectively, with 12 bases between them. The CDR3 totals 12 residues. Germline V gene lookup returns CDR1 SNHLY and CDR2 FYNNEI. The CDR3 DNA reads as TGTGCCAGCAGAGAGGAGTGGGCGACCCAGTACTTC. This encodes CASREEWATQYF. Looking up the rest from reference TRBV2 and TRBJ2-5 gives the full variable domain: EPEVTQTPSHQVTQMGQEVILRCVPISNHLYFYWYRQILGQKVEFLVSFYNNEISEKSEIFDDQFSVERPDGSNFTLKIRSTKLEDSAMYFCASREEWATQYFGPGTRLLVL.

This clonotype was recorded a few times. The rearrangement joins TRBV9 to TRBJ2-7; D assignment may be TRBD1 or TRBD2 (6 bases each). V was shortened by 1 base and J by 5 bases, with 19 bases between the two germline ends. This CDR3 has 16 residues. Germline V gene data show CDR1 as SGDLS and CDR2 as YYNGEE. CDR3 nucleotide sequence: TGTGCCAGCAGCGTACGTGATCTGGGGGGCATCCACGAGCAGTACTTC. This encodes CASSVRDLGGIHEQYF. Variable domain in full (rest from reference TRBV9 and TRBJ2-7): DSGVTQTPKHLITATGQRVTLRCSPRSGDLSVYWYQQSLDQGLQFLIQYYNGEERAKGNILERFSAQQFPDLHSELNLSSLELGDSALYFCASSVRDLGGIHEQYFGPGTRLTVT.

J is TRBJ1-2 and V is TRBV20-1; 8 nucleotides line up with TRBD1. In germline, CDR1 is DFQATT, CDR2 SNEGSKA (reference sequence). After removal of 0 bases from V and 8 bases from J, the junction contained 8 bases not matched to a gene. The CDR3 extends over 14 amino acids. The CDR3 reads CSARDFETGVGYTF. Written as DNA, the CDR3 is TGCAGTGCTAGAGACTTCGAGACAGGGGTCGGCTACACCTTC.

Only a few counts were recorded for this clonotype. V and J are TRBV7-9 and TRBJ2-1, with D possibly TRBD2 on 6 matching bases. The germline V gene encodes CDR1 SEHNR and CDR2 FQNEAQ (reference sequence). CDR3 length: 15 amino acids. V was clipped by 2 bases and J by 5 bases, with 13 bases between them. The CDR3 loop is CASSLRGSGNNEQFF. The CDR3 bases are TGTGCCAGCAGCTTACGAGGTAGCGGAAACAATGAGCAGTTCTTC.

The rearrangement uses TRBV11-2 and TRBJ2-7, with 7 bases fitting TRBD2. After removal of 2 bases from V and 12 bases from J, the junction contained 16 bases not matched to a gene. The CDR3 has 15 residues. Germline CDR1 reads SGHAT; CDR2 reads FQNNGV. CDR3 DNA: TGTGCCAGCAGCTTATACGGAGGGACTTCAGCGGGGACGTACTTC. Translated, it gives CASSLYGGTSAGTYF.

This clonotype appeared a few times. The chain uses TRBV12-3 or TRBV12-4 and TRBJ2-2, with D maybe TRBD2 (6 bases). The CDR3 runs 16 residues. The V gene lost 4 bases and the J gene lost 4 bases, with 16 bases spanning the gap. The CDR3 DNA is TGTGCCAGCAGTTCATTTCAGGGAGGTGGCACCGGGGAGCTGTTTTTT. It codes for CASSSFQGGGTGELFF.

In this sample, this clonotype turned up many times. This sequence joins TRBV7-2 and TRBJ2-3; perhaps TRBD1 as D (5 bases). V lost 1 base and J 4 bases, leaving 9 bases between the germline ends. The CDR3 has 14 amino acids. The V gene's germline CDR1 is SGHTA and CDR2 FQGNSA. The CDR3 here is CASSLGQGSDTQYF. CDR3 in DNA: TGTGCCAGCAGCTTAGGGCAGGGCTCAGATACGCAGTATTTT.

The chain uses TRBV29-1 and TRBJ2-5; D possibly corresponds to TRBD2 (7 bases). CDR1 SQVTM and CDR2 ANQGSEA come from the germline V gene. This CDR3 has 13 amino acids. V lost 8 bases and J 5 bases, leaving 18 bases between the germline ends. The DNA of the CDR3 is TGCAGCTCCACTGGTCGGGGGGCCGAGACCCAGTACTTC. Residues: CSSTGRGAETQYF.

The chain uses TRBV12-3 or TRBV12-4 and TRBJ1-4; D ambiguous. The CDR3 length is 13 residues. Trimming took 7 bases from V and 4 from J, leaving 10 bases between them. CDR3 DNA: TGTGCCAGCATCGAGAGATTTAATGAAAAACTGTTTTTT. Its protein is CASIERFNEKLFF.

V and J are TRBV7-9 and TRBJ1-1; D ambiguous. Germline CDR1 SEHNR, CDR2 FQNEAQ (reference sequence). With 5 bases removed from V and 8 bases from J, the gap between germline ends came to 12 bases. This CDR3 is 12 amino acids long. CDR3 sequence reads: CASSPEGWEAFF. CDR3 coding DNA: TGTGCCAGCAGCCCCGAAGGGTGGGAAGCTTTCTTT. The variable domain in full, completed from reference TRBV7-9 and TRBJ1-1, reads DTGVSQNPRHKITKRGQNVTFRCDPISEHNRLYWYRQTLGQGPEFLTYFQNEAQLEKSRLLSDRFSAERPKGSFSTLEIQRTEQGDSAMYLCASSPEGWEAFFGQGTRLTVV.

The rearrangement joins TRBV2 to TRBJ1-2; D is unresolved. CDR1 and CDR2 (germline): SNHLY, FYNNEI. Trimming cost V 1 base and J 4 bases, with 10 bases left between them. The CDR3 is made up of 14 amino acids. The chain's CDR3 is CASSEDGFGYGYTF. CDR3 coding DNA: TGTGCCAGCAGTGAAGATGGGTTCGGCTATGGCTACACCTTC. The full variable domain, in which reference TRBV2 and TRBJ1-2 provide the parts outside the CDR3, is EPEVTQTPSHQVTQMGQEVILRCVPISNHLYFYWYRQILGQKVEFLVSFYNNEISEKSEIFDDQFSVERPDGSNFTLKIRSTKLEDSAMYFCASSEDGFGYGYTFGSGTRLTVV.

This clonotype was picked up a small number of times. The V call is TRBV9, the J call TRBJ1-1; D is undetermined. Germline V gene lookup returns CDR1 SGDLS and CDR2 YYNGEE. Trimming stripped 3 bases from V and 1 base from J, with 16 bases between. The CDR3 extends over 16 amino acids. The CDR3 nucleotides are TGTGCCAGCAGCGACCCCCCGGGCACGGAGAACACTGAAGCTTTCTTT. This codes for CASSDPPGTENTEAFF.

V gene TRBV20-1 combines with J gene TRBJ2-7; 9 bases are shared with TRBD1. The CDR3 is 19 amino acids. The germline V gene has CDR1 DFQATT and CDR2 SNEGSKA (reference sequence). V was pared by 0 bases and J by 3 bases, with 18 bases of the junction left unmatched. The CDR3 here is CSARDSGTGTWVVDYEQYF. The CDR3 DNA reads TGCAGTGCTAGAGATTCCGGGACAGGGACTTGGGTAGTAGACTACGAGCAGTACTTC.